This T cell receptor (beta chain) was profiled in a study of blood T cell repertoires in COVID-19. Study background: Sites in the United States, Italy and Spain provided acute and convalescent COVID-19 samples. T cells, B-cell-depleted T cells, or PBMCs supplied cDNA or gDNA.

Methods used by the authors: Estimation of nucleated cell counts relied on the amplification of reference gene primers. TCRdb keeps only in-frame clones here, not all; method: immunoSEQ multiplex PCR. V, J and clone size are taken as reported in that table, and D and trimming were inferred from the DNA itself. The profile shows 90,000 to 150,000 clones, approximately 70% of them singletons. The CDR3 is 13 amino acids. Germline CDR1 is MGHDK and CDR2 is SYGVNS. The V and J ends lost 3 bases and 0 bases respectively, with 5 bases between them. The chain uses TRBV25-1 and TRBJ1-2; D uncertain. Sequenced input: peripheral blood. This sequence originates from a human donor with acute or convalescent COVID-19. The donor label of this sample is uncertain. For the CDR3, the DNA is TGTGCCAGCAGTGACAGTGCTAACTATGGCTACACCTTC. As protein: CASSDSANYGYTF.